Presented here are 29 T cell receptor beta chains from one specimen sequenced in a study of blood T cell repertoires in COVID-19. The table came from immunoSEQ multiplex PCR; TCRdb's copy has only in-frame clones and leaves some out. Of about 160,000 clones in the sample, roughly 81% are singletons; the top ten hold under 6.5%. Sample: peripheral blood. Receptors were obtained from a woman in her forties or fifties with COVID-19, enrolled during active disease.

V usage is TRBV2 and J usage is TRBJ2-3, with TRBD2 matching over 9 bases. The CDR3 runs to 17 residues. CDR1 and CDR2 (germline): SNHLY, FYNNEI. V lost 6 bases, J lost 2 bases, and 12 bases stayed unmatched. The CDR3 region is CASRRWSSGADTDTQYF. CDR3 DNA sequence: TGTGCCAGCAGACGATGGTCTAGCGGGGCCGACACAGATACGCAGTATTTT.

As for this clone: The identical CDR3 is also encoded by other nucleotide sequences in the sample. The CDR3 DNA follows: TGTGCCACCAGTGACTCCAGGGACACTGAAGCTTTCTTT. Protein product: CATSDSRDTEAFF. The rearrangement uses TRBV24-1 and TRBJ1-1; maybe TRBD1 (5 bases). Germline-derived CDR1 and CDR2 are KGHDR and SFDVKD. This CDR3 has 13 residues. Trimming took 4 bases from V and 3 from J, leaving 8 bases between them.

V and J are TRBV10-2 and TRBJ1-5; D remains ambiguous. In germline, CDR1 is WSHSY, CDR2 SAAADI. With 10 bases removed from V and 7 bases from J, the gap between germline ends came to 20 bases. The CDR3 extends over 14 amino acids. This chain's CDR3 is CATTLGAATQPQHF. The CDR3 coding sequence is TGCGCCACCACCCTAGGAGCAGCCACCCAGCCCCAGCATTTT.

This clone was picked up a small number of times. The V and J genes are TRBV5-1 and TRBJ1-1; no definite D call. V was cut by 2 bases and J by 0 bases, with 11 bases left in between. The length of the CDR3 is 15 residues. From germline, CDR1 is SGHRS and CDR2 YFSETQ. The CDR3 nucleotides are TGCGCCAGCAGCTTCCTAGCGACGGTGAACACTGAAGCTTTCTTT. Translated, it gives CASSFLATVNTEAFF.

The chain carries TRBV19 and TRBJ2-7; tentative D call: TRBD2 (7 bases). This CDR3 has 15 amino acids. Per germline, CDR1 LNHDA and CDR2 SQIVND (reference sequence). Deletions cut 6 bases from V and 0 bases from J, with 15 bases between. The CDR3, as DNA: TGTGCCAGTAGCCGGAACAGGGAGGGCTCCTACGAGCAGTACTTC. The encoded protein is CASSRNREGSYEQYF.

The chain uses TRBV6-5 and TRBJ2-5, with D unresolved. CDR3 length: 11 amino acids. Germline V CDR1 and CDR2: MNHEY, SVGAGI. Trimming removed 8 bases from V and 1 base from J, with 5 bases in between. This CDR3 is CASGPQETQYF. As DNA, the CDR3 is TGTGCCAGCGGGCCCCAAGAGACCCAGTACTTC.

The chain carries TRBV3-1 (or the pseudogene TRBV3-2) and TRBJ1-2; TRBD1 might be the D (5 bases). There are 16 residues in the CDR3. The germline V gene encodes CDR1 LGHDT and CDR2 YNNKEL (reference sequence). Trimming left V 0 bases short and J 5 bases short, with 16 bases between. CDR3 bases: TGTGCCAGCAGCCAAGATATGGGCCAGGGATCGTATGGCTACACCTTC. This gives the protein CASSQDMGQGSYGYTF.

The genes are TRBV9 and TRBJ1-1, with TRBD1 matching 9 bases. Germline loops: CDR1 SGDLS, CDR2 YYNGEE. The CDR3 consists of 17 residues. Trimming cost V 9 bases and J 2 bases; bases outside gene matches: 17. CDR3 amino acids: CATPPGQGWKCNTEAFF. For the CDR3, the DNA is TGTGCCACCCCTCCGGGACAGGGTTGGAAGTGTAACACTGAAGCTTTCTTT.

This clone occurred once. The gene calls are TRBV6-5 and TRBJ2-5; 7 bases align to TRBD1. The CDR3 has 14 amino acids. V trimming: 8 bases; J trimming: 1 base; junction bases outside the gene matches: 7. The V gene's germline CDR1 is MNHEY and CDR2 SVGAGI. The CDR3 loop reads CASGPGQLQETQYF. For the CDR3, the DNA is TGTGCCAGCGGACCGGGACAGCTCCAAGAGACCCAGTACTTC.

The V call is TRBV4-1, the J call TRBJ1-1, with D tentatively TRBD1 (6 bases). The V end lost 4 bases, the J end lost 6 bases, and 18 bases lay between the germline ends. The germline CDR1 and CDR2 sequences are MGHRA and YSYEKL. The CDR3 loop spans 15 amino acids. The CDR3 loop is CASSRATGLGPEAFF. Written as DNA, the CDR3 is TGCGCCAGCAGCCGAGCGACAGGCCTGGGCCCTGAAGCTTTCTTT.

The gene calls are TRBV30 and TRBJ1-4; 8 bases agree with TRBD1. The CDR3 is 14 amino acids. Germline trimming cut 4 bases from V and 4 bases from J; bases unmatched to any gene: 5. Germline assignment: CDR1 GTSNPN and CDR2 SVGIG (reference sequence). Here the CDR3 DNA reads TGTGCCTGGACCCCGGGACAGGTTAATGAAAAACTGTTTTTT. Translated, it gives CAWTPGQVNEKLFF.

This chain links TRBV4-2 with TRBJ1-6, with a tentative D call TRBD1 (5 bases). Germline lookup yields CDR1 LGHNA and CDR2 YNFKEQ. V was clipped by 2 bases and J by 7 bases, with 12 bases between them. The CDR3 loop spans 15 amino acids. DNA for the CDR3: TGTGCCAGCAGCCAATCGGGGGGTGGCAATTCACCCCTCCACTTT. It specifies CASSQSGGGNSPLHF.

The CDR3 nucleotides are TGTGCCAGCAGCCAAGAAGGCGGGGCGCGGGAGACCCAGTACTTC. It yields the protein CASSQEGGARETQYF. This chain uses TRBV14 with TRBJ2-5, with D tentatively TRBD2 (6 bases). V was cut by 0 bases and J by 5 bases, with 13 bases left in between. The germline gives CDR1 SGHDN, CDR2 FVKESK. The length of the CDR3 is 15 residues.

The rearrangement joins TRBV4-1 to TRBJ2-3; TRBD2 matches 8 bases. Germline trimming cut 1 base from V and 4 bases from J; bases unmatched to any gene: 7. The CDR3 covers 16 residues. CDR1 and CDR2 from the germline V gene are MGHRA and YSYEKL. The DNA of the CDR3 is TGCGCCAGCAGCCAAGCCATAGCGGGGCAGTCAGATACGCAGTATTTT. This sequence encodes CASSQAIAGQSDTQYF.

The J gene is TRBJ1-4, the V gene TRBV12-3 or TRBV12-4, with D maybe TRBD1 (5 bases). Trimming stripped 1 base from V and 8 bases from J, with 8 bases between. CDR3 length: 13 amino acids. The CDR3 is CASSLVQGEKLFF. CDR3 DNA sequence: TGTGCCAGCAGTTTAGTCCAGGGAGAAAAACTGTTTTTT.

The genes are TRBV10-1 and TRBJ2-5, with 10 bases that match TRBD2. The V segment lost 0 bases and the J segment 2 bases; nucleotides outside the gene matches: 6. The CDR3 spans 17 residues. The germline gives CDR1 WNHNN, CDR2 SYGVQD (reference sequence). DNA for the CDR3: TGCGCCAGCAGTGAGTCGGGTACTAGCGGGGCTCAAGAGACCCAGTACTTC. Protein sequence: CASSESGTSGAQETQYF.

CDR3: CASSLPGQGSGNQPQHF. CDR3 nucleotide sequence: TGTGCCAGCAGCCTCCCGGGACAGGGATCGGGCAATCAGCCCCAGCATTTT. The V gene is TRBV11-2, the J gene TRBJ1-5; 9 bases map to TRBD1. The CDR3 covers 17 residues. With V trimmed by 5 bases and J by 2 bases, 10 bases remained unmatched. In germline, CDR1 is SGHAT, CDR2 FQNNGV.

The rearrangement uses TRBV3-1 (or the pseudogene TRBV3-2) and TRBJ1-3; D gene unclear. Germline values: CDR1 LGHDT, CDR2 YNNKEL (reference sequence). CDR3 length: 16 amino acids. Trimming cost V 0 bases and J 0 bases, with 9 bases left between them. The CDR3 DNA sequence: TGTGCCAGCAGCCAAGATATTGGCGGCTCTGGAAACACCATATATTTT. This gives the protein CASSQDIGGSGNTIYF.

This chain connects TRBV7-6 to TRBJ2-5; 10 positions agree with TRBD2. The V and J ends lost 0 bases and 5 bases, in that order; junction bases with no gene match: 9. The CDR3 covers 17 residues. Germline CDR1 SGHVS, CDR2 FNYEAQ. In nucleotides, the CDR3 is TGTGCCAGCAGCTTAGCGAGGACTAGCGGCCCCGAGGAGACCCAGTACTTC. This sequence encodes CASSLARTSGPEETQYF.

V is TRBV7-3 and J is TRBJ2-3; 13 positions agree with TRBD2. The CDR3 totals 16 residues. Unmatched junction bases numbered 4, after V lost 2 bases and J lost 5 bases. Germline CDR1 and CDR2: SGHTA and FQGTGA. This chain's CDR3 is CASSLGLAGALDTQYF. The CDR3 DNA reads as TGTGCCAGCAGCTTAGGACTAGCGGGGGCGTTAGATACGCAGTATTTT.

This chain joins TRBV9 and TRBJ2-7, with 10 bases lining up with TRBD2. Trimming cost V 4 bases and J 7 bases; bases outside gene matches: 11. Germline assignment: CDR1 SGDLS and CDR2 YYNGEE. This CDR3 comprises 15 residues. As DNA, the CDR3 is TGTGCCAGCAGCACAACAGCGGGGGGGCCGAGGGAGCAGTACTTC. Translated: CASSTTAGGPREQYF.

The chain uses TRBV18 and TRBJ2-7, with D unresolved. The CDR3 contains 13 residues. In germline, CDR1 is KGHSH, CDR2 LQKENI. V was trimmed by 3 bases and J by 6 bases, leaving 12 bases between them. CDR3 protein: CASSPGGAGEQYF. CDR3 in DNA: TGTGCCAGCTCACCTGGCGGAGCTGGCGAGCAGTACTTC.

The sample holds one count of this clone. The CDR3 region is CASRYMNTGELFF. The CDR3 DNA is TGTGCCAGCCGTTATATGAACACCGGGGAGCTGTTTTTT. The chain employs TRBV2 and TRBJ2-2, with D uncertain. The V gene's germline CDR1 is SNHLY and CDR2 FYNNEI. The CDR3 runs 13 residues. V lost 8 bases and J lost 1, with 8 bases in between.

The chain employs TRBV12-5 and TRBJ2-5, with TRBD1 matching 8 bases. The CDR3 totals 13 residues. The germline V gene encodes CDR1 LGHNT and CDR2 FRNRAP. The V gene end was trimmed by 6 bases and the J gene end by 4 bases; junction bases not matched to a gene: 4. The chain's CDR3 is CASGPTGVETQYF. The CDR3 nucleotides read TGTGCTAGTGGCCCGACAGGGGTAGAGACCCAGTACTTC.

This sequence joins TRBV28 and TRBJ2-7, with D maybe TRBD1 (5 bases). The CDR3 is made up of 11 amino acids. Germline V gives CDR1 MDHEN, CDR2 SYDVKM. V lost 5 bases to trimming and J lost 4 bases, with 6 bases between them. The CDR3 DNA follows: TGTGCCAGCAGTCCAGGGTACGAGCAGTACTTC. Amino acid sequence: CASSPGYEQYF.

The rearrangement links TRBV27 to TRBJ1-6; 7 bases fit TRBD1. V shed 6 bases, J shed 7 bases, and the junction held 9 bases outside the gene matches. The germline V gene encodes CDR1 MNHEY and CDR2 SMNVEV (reference sequence). The CDR3 sequence is 15 residues long. The CDR3 nucleotides are TGTGCCAGCAGCAAATCCGGGACAGTGAATTCACCCCTCCACTTT. This encodes CASSKSGTVNSPLHF.

The chain couples TRBV19 to TRBJ1-5, with TRBD1 as a possible D gene (5 bases). V was shortened by 6 bases and J by 4 bases, with 10 bases between the two germline ends. CDR1 and CDR2 from the germline V gene are LNHDA and SQIVND (reference sequence). The CDR3 loop spans 13 amino acids. The CDR3 nucleotides read TGTGCCAGTAGCTCGACAGAGAATCAGCCCCAGCATTTT. It encodes CASSSTENQPQHF.

V is TRBV2 and J is TRBJ1-2, with 8 nucleotides matching TRBD1. V shed 3 bases and J 5 bases; nucleotides not matched to a gene: 5. This CDR3 contains 14 residues. CDR1 SNHLY and CDR2 FYNNEI come from the germline V gene. The CDR3 protein is CASSDGTGPYGYTF. In nucleotides, the CDR3 is TGTGCCAGCAGTGACGGGACAGGACCATATGGCTACACCTTC.

The CDR3 loop is CASSLGYGTGGREQYF. Written as DNA, the CDR3 is TGTGCCAGCAGCTTAGGGTACGGGACAGGGGGGCGCGAGCAGTACTTC. The chain couples TRBV7-6 to TRBJ2-7; 11 nucleotides agree with TRBD1. This CDR3 has 16 amino acids. The germline CDR1 and CDR2 sequences are SGHVS and FNYEAQ. The V segment lost 1 base and the J segment 6 bases; nucleotides outside the gene matches: 8.